Below are 31 T cell receptor beta chains sequenced from a single sample in a study of tumor and adjacent non-tumor tissue in lung cancer (dated by TCRdb to 2017 to 2018). Bulk unsorted tissue served as the source for RNA extraction, and RNA quality was assessed using a NanoDrop ND-1000 and an Agilent 2100. The normal lung samples consisted of distant non-tumor tissue collected more than 3 cm from the tumor edge. The receptor library was made with multiplex PCR. The sequencing machine was an Illumina HiSeq 2500. Following protocols modified from ARM-PCR, the researchers constructed TCRbeta libraries through three rounds of nested PCR with primers (Table S4). TCRdb ran its own pipeline on the public reads, namely fastp trimming at Q25 and MiXCR clone calling, and kept in-frame beta chains. Entries are consolidated by CDR3 protein sequence, retaining the most common genes and DNA. The sample records 90,000 to 110,000 distinct CDR3 sequences, 62% of which are singletons. About 20% of the sample goes to the ten largest clones.

The sequenced sample consisted of distant non-tumor lung tissue. The receptors here all came from a man aged 55-75 years with non-small cell lung cancer.

Details on this clonotype: A single base separates this from a much larger clone, so it may be a read error. CDR3 nucleotide sequence: TGTGCCAGCAGTGAAGCGGGAGGGGGTGAGCAGTACTTC. This encodes CASSEAGGGEQYF. The V call is TRBV6-1, the J call TRBJ2-7; D possibly corresponds to TRBD2 (7 bases). With 0 bases removed from V and 7 bases from J, the gap between germline ends came to 10 bases. The V gene's germline CDR1 is MNHNS and CDR2 SASEGT. The CDR3 is 13 amino acids.

This clonotype is termed medium-sized (0.01 to 0.1%). The chain uses TRBV11-3 and TRBJ2-3, with 9 nucleotides matching TRBD2. CDR1 and CDR2 from the germline V gene are SGHNT and YENEEA. This CDR3 is built from 17 residues. The V segment lost 2 bases and the J segment 5 bases; nucleotides outside the gene matches: 11. CDR3 loop: CASSLRGGRAVEDTQYF. DNA of the CDR3: TGTGCCAGCAGCTTAAGGGGCGGGAGGGCCGTTGAAGATACGCAGTATTTT.

Comments on this clonotype: Here the CDR3 omits its conserved ending phenylalanine or tryptophan, so a read error is the likely source. The CDR3, as DNA: TGTGCCAGCAGTTCAGTCAATGGCTATGGCTACACCTTA. Amino acids: CASSSVNGYGYTL. The V call is TRBV11-2, the J call TRBJ1-2, with D unclear. Germline lookup yields CDR1 SGHAT and CDR2 FQNNGV. V lost 6 bases and J 4 bases, leaving 12 bases between the germline ends. This CDR3 has 13 residues.

With respect to this clonotype: This CDR3 fails to terminate in the conserved phenylalanine or tryptophan, so it likely reflects a read error. This chain connects TRBV6-6 to TRBJ1-6; 8 bases are shared with TRBD1. The CDR3 length is 17 residues. V lost 5 bases and J lost 0; bases outside the gene matches: 6. Germline CDR1 is MNHNY and CDR2 is SVGAGI (reference sequence). The CDR3 here is CASSSGQGNSYNSPLHS. The CDR3 region has the DNA TGTGCCAGCAGTAGTGGACAGGGTAACTCCTATAATTCACCCCTCCACTCT.

Concerning this clonotype itself: The conserved final phenylalanine or tryptophan is absent from the CDR3, which likely points to a read error. The CDR3 DNA is TGTGCCAGCAGCTTATCGACGGGCGAGACTGAGGCTTTCTCT. Its protein is CASSLSTGETEAFS. The rearrangement uses TRBV11-1 and TRBJ1-1, with unresolved D. Germline V gene lookup returns CDR1 SGHAT and CDR2 FQDESV (reference sequence). This CDR3 spans 14 amino acids.

This clonotype has a handful of counts. This clone may be a read error of a much larger clone one base away. The V call is TRBV5-6, the J call TRBJ2-5; D is unresolved. V gave up 4 bases and J gave up 2 bases, with 12 bases separating them. The CDR3 has 14 residues. Germline CDR1 reads SGHDT; CDR2 reads YYEEEE. CDR3 region: CASSPRRKQETQYF. CDR3 DNA sequence: TGTGCCAGCAGCCCCCGACGGAAACAAGAGACCCAGTACTTC.

Points on this clonotype: A read error is possible here, since a much larger clone lies one base away. The CDR3 carries no conserved terminal phenylalanine or tryptophan, so it likely arises from a read error. The chain couples TRBV20-1 to TRBJ1-3; the match to TRBD1 covers 7 bases. Unmatched junction bases numbered 6, after V lost 5 bases and J lost 2 bases. Looked up from germline, CDR1 is DFQATT and CDR2 is SNEGSKA (reference sequence). CDR3 size: 14 residues. The CDR3, as DNA: TGCAGTGCTCGAACCGGGACAGCTGGAAACACCATATATTCT. This sequence encodes CSARTGTAGNTIYS.

This rearrangement joins TRBV6-2 or TRBV6-3 to TRBJ2-2; D is unclear. Trimming took off 6 bases at V and 6 bases at J, with 8 bases between the two ends. Germline V gene data show CDR1 as MNHEY and CDR2 as SVGEGT. The CDR3 has 12 amino acids. CDR3 sequence reads: CASSHHSGELFF. For the CDR3, the DNA is TGTGCCAGCAGCCATCACTCCGGGGAGCTGTTTTTT.

This clonotype was recorded many times. This sequence joins TRBV10-3 and TRBJ1-1; 7 positions match TRBD1. The CDR3 is 14 amino acids. V dropped 10 bases and J dropped 0; count of bases not matched to a gene: 8. Germline V gene lookup returns CDR1 ENHRY and CDR2 SYGVKD. The CDR3 nucleotides are TGTGCCACGCAAACAGGGGAAGTGAACACTGAAGCTTTCTTT. This codes for CATQTGEVNTEAFF.

This clonotype was seen a few times. This may be a read error, as it is one base from a much larger clone. This is likely a read error, given that the CDR3 carries no conserved phenylalanine or tryptophan at its end. V is TRBV12-3 or TRBV12-4 and J is TRBJ2-1; 8 bases are a match to TRBD2. J gave up 6 bases and V 3 bases, and 7 bases lay outside the gene matches. This CDR3 has 15 residues. CDR3 DNA sequence: TGTGCCAGCAGTTTGGGACTAGGAGTCTTCAATGAGCAGTTCCTC. It translates to CASSLGLGVFNEQFL.

A note on this clonotype: A much more abundant neighbour one base away suggests this may be a read error. This chain connects TRBV28 to TRBJ2-5; D ambiguous. This CDR3 has 14 amino acids. V lost 3 bases, J lost 5 bases, and 13 bases lay in between. CDR1 and CDR2 (germline): MDHEN, SYDVKM. DNA for the CDR3: TGTGCCAGCAGTTTGGATATTAGTGTCGAGACCCAGTACTTC. It yields the protein CASSLDISVETQYF.

V usage is TRBV29-1 and J usage is TRBJ2-3; TRBD1 matches at 7 bases. V gave up 8 bases and J gave up 0 bases; unmatched junction bases: 11. Germline CDR1 reads SQVTM; CDR2 reads ANQGSEA. The CDR3 covers 15 residues. The CDR3 reads CSLPGQATSTDTQYF. The DNA of the CDR3 is TGCAGCCTCCCAGGACAGGCGACTAGCACAGATACGCAGTATTTT.

This clonotype occurred many times. The V and J genes are TRBV12-3 or TRBV12-4 and TRBJ2-1; D is ambiguous. Trimming stripped 7 bases from V and 4 bases from J, with 8 bases between. The CDR3 contains 12 residues. Here the CDR3 DNA reads TGTGCCAGCACCGCGCGTTACAATGAGCAGTTCTTC. Protein: CASTARYNEQFF.

In this sample, this clonotype turned up a few times. A single base separates this from a much larger clone, so it may be a read error. This chain links TRBV5-6 with TRBJ1-1; unclear D gene. Trimming took off 7 bases at V and 5 bases at J, with 12 bases between the two ends. Germline CDR1 reads SGHDT; CDR2 reads YYEEEE. The CDR3 loop spans 12 amino acids. The CDR3, as DNA: TGTGCCAGCTGCCGGACGGGGACTGAAGCTTTCTTT. This translates into CASCRTGTEAFF.

Comments on this clonotype: Relative to the germline gene, one junction end is altered; a read error may explain this. The chain links TRBV11-3 to TRBJ2-3; D is unresolved. The CDR3 has 13 amino acids. Germline CDR1 reads SGHNT; CDR2 reads YENEEA. The CDR3 DNA follows: TGTGCCAGCAGCTTAGACGGTACGGATACGAAGTATTTT. It specifies CASSLDGTDTKYF.

In this sample, this clonotype turned up a few times. A much larger clone differs by one base, so this may be a read error. The chain uses TRBV4-2 and TRBJ2-2, with a weak D call TRBD2 (5 bases). The CDR3 contains 16 residues. Per the germline V gene, CDR1 is LGHNA and CDR2 is YNFKEQ. Trimming removed 3 bases at V and 2 bases at J, with 13 bases between. The DNA for the CDR3 is TGTGCCAGCAGCCAGCAAACGGGGAGAAACACCGGGGAGCTGTTTTTT. Translated: CASSQQTGRNTGELFF.

This rearrangement joins TRBV7-9 to TRBJ2-1, with TRBD2 identical over 9 bases. The CDR3 covers 19 residues. Germline V gives CDR1 SEHNR, CDR2 FQNEAQ (reference sequence). V lost 5 bases to trimming and J lost 7 bases; unmatched junction nucleotides: 21. This chain's CDR3 is CASSLVLGLANPSKNEQFF. The CDR3 DNA reads as TGTGCCAGCAGCCTAGTGCTGGGACTAGCAAACCCAAGTAAGAATGAGCAGTTCTTC.

This clonotype was observed a few times. The CDR3 reads CSARQDPNQPQHF. The CDR3 DNA reads as TGCAGTGCTAGACAGGATCCCAATCAGCCCCAGCATTTT. V and J are TRBV20-1 and TRBJ1-5; D not certain. The V and J ends lost 2 bases and 3 bases respectively, with 8 bases between them. Germline assignment: CDR1 DFQATT and CDR2 SNEGSKA (reference sequence). The CDR3 runs 13 residues.

The chain couples TRBV20-1 to TRBJ2-3; possibly TRBD1 for D (7 bases). The CDR3 consists of 13 residues. In germline, CDR1 is DFQATT, CDR2 SNEGSKA (reference sequence). Trimming took 7 bases from V and 4 from J, leaving 15 bases between them. Here the CDR3 reads CSVGGTEPDTQYF. The CDR3 DNA reads as TGCAGTGTTGGAGGGACAGAGCCAGATACGCAGTATTTT.

The gene calls are TRBV21-1 and TRBJ2-1; TRBD2 is the table's D call, not checked against the DNA. TRBV21-1 is noted as a pseudogene. The CDR3 covers 17 residues. Written as DNA, the CDR3 is TGTGCCAGCAGCGCCCCCGGCGGGACTAGCGGGAGAGGTGAGCATTTCTTC. It yields the protein CASSAPGGTSGRGEHFF.

The chain links TRBV4-3 to TRBJ2-3; TRBD2 matches 7 bases. J was trimmed by 5 bases and V by 4 bases; bases with no gene match: 12. This CDR3 has 16 residues. CDR1 and CDR2 (germline): LGHNA, YSLEER. CDR3 in DNA: TGCGCCAGCAGCCGGGGTGCGCAGGGAGGGATAGATACGCAGTATTTT. It yields the protein CASSRGAQGGIDTQYF.

This clonotype was counted only a few times. This may be a read error, as it is one base from a much larger clone. The gene calls are TRBV6-5 and TRBJ1-2; weak D call: TRBD1 (6 bases). The V and J ends lost 1 base and 3 bases respectively, with 12 bases between them. The CDR3 sequence is 15 residues long. Looked up from germline, CDR1 is MNHEY and CDR2 is SVGAGI. The CDR3 sequence is CASSYWTECDYGYTF. CDR3 in DNA: TGTGCCAGCAGTTACTGGACAGAGTGCGACTATGGCTACACCTTC.

Points on this clonotype: Germline and junction disagree at one end, which may indicate a read error. The V and J genes are TRBV20-1 and TRBJ2-3; possibly TRBD1 or TRBD2 for D (6 bases each). Looked up from germline, CDR1 is DFQATT and CDR2 is SNEGSKA (reference sequence). CDR3 length: 15 amino acids. The CDR3 DNA reads as TGCACTGCTAGGGGGATTAGCGGACGCACAGATACGCAGTATTTT. Protein sequence: CTARGISGRTDTQYF.

About this clonotype: This CDR3 is missing its conserved last phenylalanine or tryptophan, likely due to a read error. The rearrangement joins TRBV29-1 to TRBJ2-7; D ambiguous. The CDR3 has 13 amino acids. CDR1 is SQVTM and CDR2 is ANQGSEA in the germline V gene. CDR3 bases: TGCTGCGTGGTAGACCGAATCTCCTACGAGCAGTACTCC. Encoded protein: CCVVDRISYEQYS.

This clonotype occurred many times. The chain has TRBV30 and TRBJ2-2, with D uncertain. The CDR3 consists of 13 residues. The germline gives CDR1 GTSNPN, CDR2 SVGIG (reference sequence). The ends were cut back, 1 base at V and 6 bases at J, with 9 bases in the middle. The chain's CDR3 is CAWSETDPGELFF. In nucleotides, the CDR3 is TGTGCCTGGAGTGAAACAGATCCCGGGGAGCTGTTTTTT.

A single count supports this clonotype. The genes are TRBV13 and TRBJ2-7; a possible D gene is TRBD1 (6 bases). The CDR3 loop spans 16 amino acids. Germline-derived CDR1 and CDR2 are PRHDT and FYEKMQ (reference sequence). V shed 4 bases and J shed 2 bases, with 18 bases lying between them. CDR3 sequence reads: CASSSRGNGVPYEQYF. CDR3 coding DNA: TGTGCCAGCAGCTCCAGGGGTAACGGGGTCCCCTACGAGCAGTACTTC.

As for this clonotype: This could be a read error, since a much larger clone is one nucleotide away. CDR3 bases: TGTGCCTGCAGCTTGGCTCTCTATCAGCCCCAGCATTTT. It yields the protein CACSLALYQPQHF. The V and J genes are TRBV5-5 and TRBJ1-5; no reliable D call. There are 13 residues in the CDR3. Per the germline V gene, CDR1 is SGHKS and CDR2 is YYEKEE (reference sequence).

The rearrangement joins TRBV11-1 to TRBJ2-7, with D perhaps matching TRBD1 (6 bases). The CDR3 length is 15 residues. CDR1 and CDR2 from the germline V gene are SGHAT and FQDESV (reference sequence). Trimming took off 2 bases at V and 7 bases at J, with 18 bases between the two ends. CDR3 in amino acids: CASSLQQGTSREQYF. The CDR3 nucleotides are TGTGCCAGCAGCTTACAACAGGGCACTTCGAGGGAGCAGTACTTC.

CDR3 nucleotide sequence: TGTGCCAGCGGCCTGGGTCGGACTAGGTCCTACGAGCAGTACTTC. Its translation: CASGLGRTRSYEQYF. The chain couples TRBV5-5 to TRBJ2-7, with 7 bases fitting TRBD2. V dropped 7 bases and J dropped 1; count of bases not matched to a gene: 11. The CDR3 length is 15 residues. Germline V lookup: CDR1 SGHKS, CDR2 YYEKEE (reference sequence).

The chain combines TRBV20-1 with TRBJ2-7; 9 positions agree with TRBD2. V lost 8 bases to trimming and J lost 2 bases; unmatched junction nucleotides: 10. Looked up from germline, CDR1 is DFQATT and CDR2 is SNEGSKA (reference sequence). CDR3 size: 14 residues. CDR3 sequence reads: CSTSSGRWAYEQYF. Written as DNA, the CDR3 is TGCAGTACCAGCAGCGGGAGGTGGGCCTACGAGCAGTACTTC.

In its sample, this clonotype was seen a few times. The chain recombines TRBV10-3 with TRBJ2-7; possible D gene TRBD2, 7 bases. This CDR3 comprises 14 residues. Germline values: CDR1 ENHRY, CDR2 SYGVKD. The chain's CDR3 is CVSKKGDREGEQYF. DNA of the CDR3: TGTGTCTCAAAAAAGGGGGATAGGGAGGGCGAGCAGTACTTC.